The T cell receptor beta chain under discussion was sequenced for a study of T cells in Graves' hyperthyroidism and ophthalmopathy. Study-level background: Any treatment followed the collection of peripheral blood at initial diagnosis.

Patients affected by ophthalmopathy presented a Clinical Activity Score of at least 3, a NOSPECS grade of at least 4, and disease duration below 3 months. Clinical symptoms, serum thyroxine and TRAb, thyroid ultrasound and orbital computed tomography together formed the diagnostic basis. The source material, RNA transcripts, was used to amplify TCR beta CDR3 regions. First-round RT-PCR with HTBI primers amplified the TCR CDR3 region. One entry per CDR3 protein, called by TCRdb with MiXCR from the multiplex PCR reads. The repertoire includes about 640,000 distinct CDR3 sequences, more than 20% of them detected once, and roughly a third sits in the top ten. The CDR3 contains 15 residues. V was shortened by 6 bases and J by 10 bases, with 21 bases between the two germline ends. Per germline, CDR1 MDHEN and CDR2 SYDVKM. Remarks on this clonotype: A clone one base away is much larger, so this may be a read error.

This sequence joins TRBV28 and TRBJ2-2; a possible D gene is TRBD1 (6 bases). Sequenced input: blood. The receptor comes from a man aged 30 to 45 with Graves' ophthalmopathy. The CDR3: CASSRGHGTTEELFF. The CDR3, as DNA: TGTGCCAGCAGCCGGGGACACGGGACGACAGAGGAGCTGTTTTTT.